This TCR beta chain originates from a study of T cell responses to AZD1222 COVID-19 vaccine. The table lists this clone with a count of one. The antigen remains unidentified. Profiling relied on immunoSEQ multiplex PCR, and the TCRdb table lists in-frame clones only, not all of them. This table has roughly 120,000 clones, 94% appearing once. Study results and limitations: Clonal diversity was possibly underestimated, and white British individuals and females predominated among donors. Spike-wide vaccine-associated CD4 TCRs dominated at 160-218 and 743-854. Receipt of two AZD1222 doses was followed by a rise in Spike-specific TCR breadth and depth.

Germline V CDR1 and CDR2: SEHNR, FQNEAQ (reference sequence). The V segment lost 5 bases and the J segment 10 bases; nucleotides outside the gene matches: 16. The CDR3 extends over 16 amino acids. The V gene is TRBV7-9, the J gene TRBJ2-5; 10 nucleotides match TRBD2. Source: peripheral blood, taken 28 days after the second AZD1222 dose. The sequence was collected from an adult who received the AZD1222 COVID-19 vaccine. CDR3: CASSLYSGGPPRGQYF. The CDR3 region has the DNA TGTGCCAGCAGCCTTTATAGCGGGGGGCCCCCTAGGGGCCAGTACTTC.